This TCR beta chain was identified in a study of early T cells in non-severe SARS-CoV-2 infection. Germline CDR1 reads GTSNPN; CDR2 reads SVGIG (reference sequence). The length of the CDR3 is 14 residues. Trimming shortened V by 0 bases and J by 4 bases, and 12 bases separated the two germline ends. The table lists this clonotype with many counts. One entry per CDR3 protein, called by TCRdb with MiXCR from the 5' RACE reads. The profile shows some 57,000 distinct CDR3 sequences, under 14% of them singletons. The genes are TRBV30 and TRBJ1-2; possibly TRBD1 for D (6 bases). What was sequenced was whole blood. This TCR was sampled from an adult who was a healthcare worker with PCR-confirmed SARS-CoV-2 infection or an uninfected control (not recorded which). The CDR3 spells CAWSVRGAFYGYTF. In nucleotides, the CDR3 is TGTGCCTGGAGTGTCCGGGGGGCTTTCTATGGCTACACCTTC.